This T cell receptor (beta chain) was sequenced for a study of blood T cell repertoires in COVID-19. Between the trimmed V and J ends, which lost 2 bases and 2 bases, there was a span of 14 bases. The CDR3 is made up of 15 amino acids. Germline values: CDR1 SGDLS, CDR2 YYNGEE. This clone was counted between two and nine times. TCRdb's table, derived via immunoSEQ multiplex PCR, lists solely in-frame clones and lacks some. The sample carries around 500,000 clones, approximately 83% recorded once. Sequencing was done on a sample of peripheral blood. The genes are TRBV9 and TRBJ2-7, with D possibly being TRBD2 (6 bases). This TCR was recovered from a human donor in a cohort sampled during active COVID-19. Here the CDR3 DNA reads TGTGCCAGCAGCGTCCAGTGGGGGGAGCCCTACGAGCAGTACTTC. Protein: CASSVQWGEPYEQYF.